Shown below are 30 T cell receptor beta chains from a single sample sequenced in a study of blood T cell repertoires in COVID-19. Here immunoSEQ multiplex PCR was the method, and the copy in TCRdb shows in-frame clones only, minus some. The sample has roughly 150,000 clones, 80% to 90% seen once. The sequenced material came from peripheral blood. Receptor source: a woman in her fifties or sixties with COVID-19, enrolled during active disease.

This clone has a handful of counts. V gene TRBV19 combines with J gene TRBJ1-1; D remains unclear. Germline V CDR1 and CDR2: LNHDA, SQIVND (reference sequence). The CDR3 is 15 amino acids. V lost 2 bases and J lost 5, with 15 bases in between. As DNA, the CDR3 is TGTGCCAGTAGTATAAAGGGAGACGGGAAAACTGAAGCTTTCTTT. Protein: CASSIKGDGKTEAFF.

The chain combines TRBV21-1 with TRBJ2-1; the table calls TRBD2, which could not be checked here. TRBV21-1 is given as a pseudogene. This CDR3 has 20 residues. The CDR3 loop reads CASSNSITVAGGWANNEQFF. DNA for the CDR3: TGTGCCAGCAGCAACTCGATAACGGTAGCGGGAGGGTGGGCAAACAATGAGCAGTTCTTC.

The chain carries TRBV27 and TRBJ2-2; TRBD2 agrees at 7 bases. Germline CDR1 MNHEY, CDR2 SMNVEV (reference sequence). The CDR3 has 15 residues. With V trimmed by 5 bases and J by 5 bases, 8 bases remained unmatched. The CDR3 is CASSIPGLPTGELFF. The CDR3 DNA reads as TGTGCCAGCAGTATCCCGGGACTACCTACCGGGGAGCTGTTTTTT.

The V gene is TRBV18, the J gene TRBJ1-6, with 8 bases aligning to TRBD1. V dropped 2 bases and J dropped 7; count of bases not matched to a gene: 7. Per germline, CDR1 KGHSH and CDR2 LQKENI. CDR3 length equals 16 residues. CDR3 amino acids: CASSPSGQGGNSPLHF. CDR3 nucleotides: TGTGCCAGCTCACCATCCGGACAGGGTGGCAATTCACCCCTCCACTTT.

This chain uses TRBV18 with TRBJ1-1; the D is unclear. Deletions cut 2 bases from V and 4 bases from J, with 5 bases between. CDR3 size: 12 residues. Per germline, CDR1 KGHSH and CDR2 LQKENI. This chain's CDR3 is CASSPEGTEAFF. Here the CDR3 DNA reads TGTGCCAGCTCACCAGAGGGCACTGAAGCTTTCTTT.

This chain connects TRBV12-5 to TRBJ2-3, with 7 bases lining up with TRBD2. The CDR3 extends over 16 amino acids. V dropped 0 bases and J dropped 5; count of bases not matched to a gene: 8. Looked up from germline, CDR1 is LGHNT and CDR2 is FRNRAP. DNA of the CDR3: TGTGCTAGTGGTTTGGTACTAACGGGAGGAGGAGATACGCAGTATTTT. Translated: CASGLVLTGGGDTQYF.

The chain recombines TRBV19 with TRBJ1-4; D perhaps matches TRBD1 (5 bases). The germline V gene has CDR1 LNHDA and CDR2 SQIVND (reference sequence). The V end was cut by 5 bases, the J end by 0 bases, with 13 bases between. The CDR3 consists of 16 residues. For the CDR3, the DNA is TGTGCCAGTAGTCTCTATGACAGTACAACTAATGAAAAACTGTTTTTT. It translates to CASSLYDSTTNEKLFF. Full variable domain (rest looked up from reference TRBV19 and TRBJ1-4): DGGITQSPKYLFRKEGQNVTLSCEQNLNHDAMYWYRQDPGQGLRLIYYSQIVNDFQKGDIAEGYSVSREKKESFPLTVTSAQKNPTAFYLCASSLYDSTTNEKLFFGSGTQLSVL.

The CDR3 region has the DNA TGTGCCAGCAGTTACCGAGGGTTAGAAGCTTTCTTT. Amino acid sequence: CASSYRGLEAFF. V usage is TRBV6-5 and J usage is TRBJ1-1; no reliable D call. Germline V gene sequence: CDR1 MNHEY, CDR2 SVGAGI. This CDR3 has 12 amino acids. Trimming stripped 2 bases from V and 8 bases from J, with 9 bases between.

The chain carries TRBV5-1 and TRBJ2-5, with TRBD1 matching over 8 bases. V was pared by 1 base and J by 5 bases, with 16 bases of the junction left unmatched. Germline CDR1 SGHRS, CDR2 YFSETQ. CDR3 size: 18 residues. The CDR3 is CASSLNPSGQGRGETQYF. CDR3 nucleotides: TGCGCCAGCAGCTTGAATCCTTCCGGACAGGGTCGTGGGGAGACCCAGTACTTC.

This chain connects TRBV2 to TRBJ1-5; D gene unclear. This CDR3 has 14 residues. Germline lookup yields CDR1 SNHLY and CDR2 FYNNEI. The V end was cut by 7 bases, the J end by 0 bases, with 10 bases between. The CDR3 spells CASTNILSNQPQHF. CDR3 DNA sequence: TGTGCCAGCACCAACATCCTTAGCAATCAGCCCCAGCATTTT.

The J gene is TRBJ1-1, the V gene TRBV19; 9 nucleotides line up with TRBD1. Per the germline V gene, CDR1 is LNHDA and CDR2 is SQIVND (reference sequence). This CDR3 is built from 15 residues. With 5 bases clipped from V and 4 bases from J, the junction kept 8 bases outside the gene matches. CDR3 protein: CASSVGQGVLTEAFF. CDR3 DNA: TGTGCCAGTAGTGTGGGACAGGGCGTCCTCACTGAAGCTTTCTTT.

The V and J genes are TRBV21-1 and TRBJ2-2; TRBD2, as called in the table, went unchecked against the DNA. TRBV21-1 is a pseudogene segment. This CDR3 region has 18 residues. The CDR3 loop is CASSKVIRGLAFAGELFF. DNA of the CDR3: TGTGCCAGCAGCAAAGTGATCAGAGGCCTAGCCTTCGCCGGGGAGCTGTTTTTT.

The chain combines TRBV4-1 with TRBJ2-7, with D possibly being TRBD2 (6 bases). In germline, CDR1 is MGHRA, CDR2 YSYEKL. This CDR3 is built from 12 residues. V was shortened by 4 bases and J by 6 bases, with 10 bases between the two germline ends. This CDR3 reads CASSPPGGEQYV. CDR3 coding DNA: TGCGCCAGCAGCCCCCCCGGGGGCGAGCAGTACGTC.

The chain uses TRBV30 and TRBJ2-1; 12 bases align to TRBD2. The length of the CDR3 is 15 residues. Germline assignment: CDR1 GTSNPN and CDR2 SVGIG (reference sequence). The V segment lost 4 bases and the J segment 8 bases; nucleotides outside the gene matches: 9. This CDR3 is CAWTPLAGGIDEQFF. CDR3 nucleotides: TGTGCCTGGACCCCGCTAGCGGGGGGGATAGATGAGCAGTTCTTC.

This clone was seen a handful of times. The chain has TRBV24-1 and TRBJ2-3, with D perhaps matching TRBD1 (6 bases). The V end lost 3 bases, the J end lost 2 bases, and 11 bases lay between the germline ends. CDR3 size: 15 residues. Germline assignment: CDR1 KGHDR and CDR2 SFDVKD. CDR3 nucleotide sequence: TGTGCCACCAGTGATCCCCGGGACACCACAGATACGCAGTATTTT. Amino acid sequence: CATSDPRDTTDTQYF.

The V call is TRBV14, the J call TRBJ1-1; D remains unclear. Germline loops: CDR1 SGHDN, CDR2 FVKESK. Deletions cut 0 bases from V and 3 bases from J, with 11 bases between. This CDR3 region has 15 residues. CDR3 loop: CASSQDLAMHTEAFF. CDR3 bases: TGTGCCAGCAGCCAAGATCTTGCTATGCACACTGAAGCTTTCTTT.

The chain uses TRBV11-2 and TRBJ2-1, with TRBD2 matching over 10 bases. Germline trimming cut 5 bases from V and 7 bases from J; bases unmatched to any gene: 5. Germline values: CDR1 SGHAT, CDR2 FQNNGV. This CDR3 spans 14 amino acids. The CDR3 sequence: CASSILAGLNEQFF. In nucleotides, the CDR3 is TGTGCCAGCAGCATACTAGCGGGACTGAATGAGCAGTTCTTC.

The chain employs TRBV9 and TRBJ1-4, with D tentatively TRBD1 (6 bases). CDR1 and CDR2 (germline): SGDLS, YYNGEE. The CDR3 length is 15 residues. Trimming took 4 bases from V and 3 from J, leaving 13 bases between them. The CDR3 DNA is TGTGCCAGCAGCTCCAGGGGAGCGGCTAATGAAAAACTGTTTTTT. It codes for CASSSRGAANEKLFF.

The V gene is TRBV19, the J gene TRBJ1-5; tentatively, D is TRBD1 (5 bases). There are 14 residues in the CDR3. V lost 8 bases, J lost 4 bases, and 15 bases lay in between. Germline-derived CDR1 and CDR2 are LNHDA and SQIVND (reference sequence). The CDR3 sequence: CASAWGRANQPQHF. CDR3 coding DNA: TGTGCCAGTGCGTGGGGGAGGGCTAATCAGCCCCAGCATTTT. Supplemented by reference TRBV19 and TRBJ1-5, the full variable domain reads DGGITQSPKYLFRKEGQNVTLSCEQNLNHDAMYWYRQDPGQGLRLIYYSQIVNDFQKGDIAEGYSVSREKKESFPLTVTSAQKNPTAFYLCASAWGRANQPQHFGDGTRLSIL.

The genes are TRBV6-5 and TRBJ1-1; 7 bases match TRBD1. Looked up from germline, CDR1 is MNHEY and CDR2 is SVGAGI. This CDR3 comprises 13 residues. Trimming took 6 bases from V and 1 from J; bases not matched to a gene: 2. In DNA form, the CDR3 reads TGTGCCAGCAGGTGGACAGGGAACACTGAAGCTTTCTTT. Translating gives CASRWTGNTEAFF.

The chain combines TRBV18 with TRBJ1-2, with 7 positions matching TRBD1. V gave up 2 bases and J gave up 8 bases; unmatched junction bases: 2. This CDR3 is built from 12 residues. The germline V gene has CDR1 KGHSH and CDR2 LQKENI. The CDR3 loop is CASSPAGGGYTF. The CDR3, as DNA: TGTGCCAGCTCACCAGCAGGGGGAGGCTACACCTTC.

J is TRBJ1-2 and V is TRBV14; a weak D match, TRBD1 (6 bases). The V end was cut by 3 bases, the J end by 8 bases, with 19 bases between. The length of the CDR3 is 15 residues. Germline assignment: CDR1 SGHDN and CDR2 FVKESK. The CDR3 region is CASSQRGGGARGYTF. DNA for the CDR3: TGTGCCAGCAGCCAGAGGGGAGGGGGAGCGCGGGGCTACACCTTC.

The chain has TRBV5-1 and TRBJ1-4; D unclear. Trimming cost V 2 bases and J 4 bases, with 9 bases left between them. The CDR3 has 14 amino acids. Germline CDR1 SGHRS, CDR2 YFSETQ. The CDR3 coding sequence is TGCGCCAGCAGCTTTTCCCTTAATAATGAAAAACTGTTTTTT. Translating gives CASSFSLNNEKLFF.

The rearrangement joins TRBV5-1 to TRBJ2-7, with no clear D. V was cut by 1 base and J by 1 base, with 9 bases left in between. This CDR3 is built from 14 residues. The V gene's germline CDR1 is SGHRS and CDR2 YFSETQ. CDR3 DNA: TGCGCCAGCAGCTTGCAACAGCAATCCTACGAGCAGTACTTC. This codes for CASSLQQQSYEQYF. The full variable domain, completed using reference TRBV5-1 and TRBJ2-7, is KAGVTQTPRYLIKTRGQQVTLSCSPISGHRSVSWYQQTPGQGLQFLFEYFSETQRNKGNFPGRFSGRQFSNSRSEMNVSTLELGDSALYLCASSLQQQSYEQYFGPGTRLTVT.

This rearrangement joins TRBV5-6 to TRBJ1-5; D is unclear. CDR1 and CDR2 from the germline V gene are SGHDT and YYEEEE. V was trimmed by 2 bases and J by 3 bases, leaving 6 bases between them. This CDR3 contains 13 residues. CDR3 protein: CASSFTYNQPQHF. CDR3 sequence (DNA): TGTGCCAGCAGCTTCACCTACAATCAGCCCCAGCATTTT.

The genes are TRBV30 and TRBJ2-5; D call uncertain. CDR1 is GTSNPN and CDR2 is SVGIG in the germline V gene (reference sequence). V lost 0 bases and J 2 bases, leaving 10 bases between the germline ends. CDR3 length equals 14 residues. In nucleotides, the CDR3 is TGTGCCTGGAGTGTAAGTAGACATCAAGAGACCCAGTACTTC. Its translation is CAWSVSRHQETQYF.

The chain couples TRBV7-9 to TRBJ2-7; TRBD1 aligns across 7 bases. The CDR3 sequence is 14 residues long. CDR1 and CDR2 from the germline V gene are SEHNR and FQNEAQ (reference sequence). Germline trimming cut 3 bases from V and 3 bases from J; bases unmatched to any gene: 5. CDR3 bases: TGTGCCAGCAGCTTCCAGACAGGGAACTACGAGCAGTACTTC. This encodes CASSFQTGNYEQYF.

V gene TRBV18 combines with J gene TRBJ2-2, with TRBD2 matching over 7 bases. The CDR3 length is 18 residues. V shed 2 bases, J shed 1 base, and the junction held 10 bases outside the gene matches. CDR1 is KGHSH, CDR2 LQKENI, per germline. CDR3 amino acids: CASSPSQTSRGNTGELFF. In DNA, the CDR3 is TGTGCCAGCTCACCATCCCAGACTAGCCGGGGGAACACCGGGGAGCTGTTTTTT.

The chain links TRBV23-1 to TRBJ1-6; 7 bases line up with TRBD1. TRBV23-1 is given ORF status, its function remaining uncertain. V lost 4 bases and J lost 5; bases outside the gene matches: 8. The length of the CDR3 is 16 residues. The CDR3 reads CASSPHGTDNNSPLHF. CDR3 coding DNA: TGCGCCAGCAGTCCTCATGGGACAGATAATAATTCACCCCTCCACTTT.

This chain links TRBV10-2 with TRBJ2-7, with D possibly being TRBD2 (5 bases). The germline gives CDR1 WSHSY, CDR2 SAAADI. This CDR3 region has 13 residues. The V end was cut by 2 bases, the J end by 6 bases, with 11 bases between. CDR3 in amino acids: CASSEVGGAEQYF. The CDR3 DNA reads as TGCGCCAGCAGTGAGGTCGGAGGCGCCGAGCAGTACTTC.